These T cell receptor beta chains were read from a single sample in a study of blood T cell repertoires in COVID-19. Measured with immunoSEQ multiplex PCR; TCRdb has only the in-frame clones, and not every one. The data contain 150,000 to 200,000 clones, roughly 85% of them singletons. Source material: peripheral blood. These TCRs come from a woman between 70 and 85 years old with acute or convalescent COVID-19. Each CDR3 is given with its conserved first and last residue. Each record gives: V gene, CDR3 protein.

v_gene: TRBV5-4; CDR3aa: CASSSGTPVSYEQYF
v_gene: TRBV12-3/TRBV12-4; CDR3aa: CASGREAVDTQYF
v_gene: TRBV10-3; CDR3aa: CAIRQGGNGAEAFF
v_gene: TRBV7-2; CDR3aa: CASSLDRFSPLHF
v_gene: TRBV14; CDR3aa: CASSQGGPGGTEAFF
v_gene: TRBV27; CDR3aa: CASSLSGLAGRETQYF
v_gene: TRBV27; CDR3aa: CASSLKGYGYTF
v_gene: TRBV24-1; CDR3aa: CATSDSSGRAPYNEQFF
v_gene: TRBV4-1; CDR3aa: CASSQDVTRRETQYF
v_gene: TRBV2; CDR3aa: CASRLASTNEQFF